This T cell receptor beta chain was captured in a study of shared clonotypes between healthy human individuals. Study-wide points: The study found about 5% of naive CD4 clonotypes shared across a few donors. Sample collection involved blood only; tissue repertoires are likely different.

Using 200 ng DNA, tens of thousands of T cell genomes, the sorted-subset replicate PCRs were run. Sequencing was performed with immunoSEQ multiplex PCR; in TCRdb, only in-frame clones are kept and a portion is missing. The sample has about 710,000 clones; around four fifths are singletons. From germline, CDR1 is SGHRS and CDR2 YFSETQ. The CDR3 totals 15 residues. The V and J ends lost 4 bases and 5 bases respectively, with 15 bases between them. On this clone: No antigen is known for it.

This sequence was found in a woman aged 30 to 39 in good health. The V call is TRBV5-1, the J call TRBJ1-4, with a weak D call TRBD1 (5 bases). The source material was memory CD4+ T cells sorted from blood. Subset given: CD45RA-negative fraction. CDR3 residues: CASSLHLRGNEKLFF. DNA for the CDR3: TGCGCCAGCAGCCTCCACCTGAGGGGAAATGAAAAACTGTTTTTT. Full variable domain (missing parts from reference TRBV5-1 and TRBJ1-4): KAGVTQTPRYLIKTRGQQVTLSCSPISGHRSVSWYQQTPGQGLQFLFEYFSETQRNKGNFPGRFSGRQFSNSRSEMNVSTLELGDSALYLCASSLHLRGNEKLFFGSGTQLSVL.